This T cell receptor beta chain was captured by sequencing in a study of T-cell memory formation after mild COVID-19. General study findings and limits: Confirmation of SARS-CoV-2 specificity was lacking for second-wave clones peaking day 37.

This clonotype was detected only a few times. Its target is not known. TCRdb reanalysed the 5' RACE reads using MiXCR and keeps one entry per CDR3 protein. Of some 210,000 distinct CDR3 sequences in the sample, around 20% were seen once. CDR3 length: 19 amino acids. Germline assignment: CDR1 SGHVS and CDR2 FQNEAQ. Trimming shortened V by 0 bases and J by 0 bases, and 18 bases separated the two germline ends. The chain employs TRBV7-8 and TRBJ1-3; a possible D gene is TRBD1 (6 bases). This TCR was recovered from an adult woman who had mild COVID-19 (a few samples of this study predate the infection). Cell type and time point are not known. Source material: PBMCs or a T cell subset sorted from them (not recorded which). CDR3 sequence (DNA): TGTGCCAGCAGCTTAGCGCTTATCGGCAGGGGAAACTCTGGAAACACCATATATTTT. Protein: CASSLALIGRGNSGNTIYF. Complete variable domain (other parts from reference TRBV7-8 and TRBJ1-3): GAGVSQSPRYKVAKRGQDVALRCDPISGHVSLFWYQQALGQGPEFLTYFQNEAQLDKSGLPSDRFFAERPEGSVSTLKIQRTQQEDSAVYLCASSLALIGRGNSGNTIYFGEGSWLTVV.